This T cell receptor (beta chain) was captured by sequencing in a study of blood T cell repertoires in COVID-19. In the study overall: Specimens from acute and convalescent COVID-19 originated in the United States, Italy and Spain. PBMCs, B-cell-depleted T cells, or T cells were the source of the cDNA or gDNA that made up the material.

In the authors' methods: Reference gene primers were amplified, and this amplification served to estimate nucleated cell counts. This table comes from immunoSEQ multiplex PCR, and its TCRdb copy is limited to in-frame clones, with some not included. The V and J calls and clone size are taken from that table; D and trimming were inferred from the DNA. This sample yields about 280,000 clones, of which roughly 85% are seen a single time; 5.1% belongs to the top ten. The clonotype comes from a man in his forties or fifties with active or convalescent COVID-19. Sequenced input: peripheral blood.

The CDR3 sequence: CASSESHENTIYF. The CDR3 region has the DNA TGTGCCAGCAGTGAAAGCCATGAAAACACCATATATTTT. The genes are TRBV6-1 and TRBJ1-3, with D unclear. This CDR3 has 13 amino acids. V lost 2 bases and J lost 6, with 8 bases in between. CDR1 and CDR2 from the germline V gene are MNHNS and SASEGT.